This entry features one T cell receptor (beta chain) sequence. The sample is drawn from a study of blood T cell repertoires in COVID-19. Study-wide context: The United States, Italy and Spain provided the acute and convalescent COVID-19 samples. T cells, B-cell-depleted T cells, or PBMCs provided the cDNA or gDNA that served as material.

Trimming pared 5 bases from V and 1 base from J, leaving 9 bases between. CDR3 length equals 13 residues. CDR1 and CDR2 from the germline V gene are SGDLS and YYNGEE. Source study methods: Amplification of reference gene primers was used by the study to estimate nucleated cell counts. Data came from immunoSEQ multiplex PCR; TCRdb stores just in-frame clones and leaves some out. The DNA was the basis for D and trimming; V, J and clone size are from that table. The sample holds over 200,000 clones, about 88% seen once. The origin of this receptor is a man between 60 and 70 years old who had recovered from COVID-19. The chain is built from TRBV9 and TRBJ1-1; D unresolved. What was sequenced was peripheral blood. CDR3 nucleotide sequence: TGTGCCAGCAGACCTCAACAGAACACTGAAGCTTTCTTT. Translation gives CASRPQQNTEAFF. The full variable domain, rest sourced from reference TRBV9 and TRBJ1-1, is DSGVTQTPKHLITATGQRVTLRCSPRSGDLSVYWYQQSLDQGLQFLIQYYNGEERAKGNILERFSAQQFPDLHSELNLSSLELGDSALYFCASRPQQNTEAFFGQGTRLTVV.